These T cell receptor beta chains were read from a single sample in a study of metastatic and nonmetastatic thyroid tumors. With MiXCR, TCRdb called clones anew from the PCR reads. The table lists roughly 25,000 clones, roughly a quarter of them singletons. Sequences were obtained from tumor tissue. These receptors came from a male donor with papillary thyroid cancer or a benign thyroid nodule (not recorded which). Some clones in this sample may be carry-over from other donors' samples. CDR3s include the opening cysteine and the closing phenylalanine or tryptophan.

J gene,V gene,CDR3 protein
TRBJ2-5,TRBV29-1,CSVDPTGFLKTQYF
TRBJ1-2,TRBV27,CASYNYGYTF
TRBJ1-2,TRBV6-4,CASSDGTGGYGYTF
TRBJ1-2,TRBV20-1,CSARDGGPYYGYTF
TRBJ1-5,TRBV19,CASSMSLSNQPQHF
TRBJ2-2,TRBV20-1,CSAILMTSGVTGELFF
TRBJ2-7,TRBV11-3,CASSYSGSPEQYF
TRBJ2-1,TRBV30,CAGLSNLYNEQFF
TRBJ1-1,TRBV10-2,CASRRQTNTEAFF
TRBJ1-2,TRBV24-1,CATSTRGINYGYTF
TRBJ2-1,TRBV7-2,CASSPVTCNEQFF
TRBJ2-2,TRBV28,CASSQFRVNTGELFF
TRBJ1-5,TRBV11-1,CASSLAQGVGGNQPQHF
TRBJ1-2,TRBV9,CASSVGCSNDGYTF
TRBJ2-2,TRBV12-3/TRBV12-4,CASRLTRPGLRLAGELFF
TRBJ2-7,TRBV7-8,CASSLGGPGTNYEQYF
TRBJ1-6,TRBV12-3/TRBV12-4,CASSSSQGAGSPLHF
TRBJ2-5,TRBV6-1,CASSEGGTGGFQETQYF
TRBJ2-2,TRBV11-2,CASSFGTSGITGELFF
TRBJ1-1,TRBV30,CAWSVGRGSEAFF
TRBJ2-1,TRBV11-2,CASSLLSPSEIYNEQFF
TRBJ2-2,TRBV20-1,CSARAETATGELFF
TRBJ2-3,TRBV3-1,CVSSQWSSGRGTDTQYF
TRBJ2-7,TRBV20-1,CSAREVPSYEQYF
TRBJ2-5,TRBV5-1,CASSSIGLAGSQETQYF
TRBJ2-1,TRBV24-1,CATTQQGALGYNEQFF
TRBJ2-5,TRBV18,CASSPPTEREGKETQYF
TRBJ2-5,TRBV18,CASSPGPETQYF
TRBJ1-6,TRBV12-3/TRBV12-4,CASSLKGYNSPLHF
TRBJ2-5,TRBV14,CASSQVVAATQETQYF
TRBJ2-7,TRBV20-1,CSARDIAGLYEQYF
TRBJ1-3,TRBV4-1,CASSQEWGSRSGNTIYF
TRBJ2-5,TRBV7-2,CASSRGASYPQETQYF
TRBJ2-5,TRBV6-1,CASTFYFGKTGEEETQYF
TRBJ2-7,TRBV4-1,CASSQERGPGAPYEQYF
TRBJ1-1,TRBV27,CASSLSRGVTEAFF
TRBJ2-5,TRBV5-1,CASSLAPAQETQYF
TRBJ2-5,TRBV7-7,CASSPTVGETQYF
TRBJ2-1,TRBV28,CASSLGLRLRGTEQFF
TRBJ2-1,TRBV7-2,CASSPGTYNEQFF
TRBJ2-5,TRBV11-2,CASSLGVAGGETQYF
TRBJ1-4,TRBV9,CASSPPGGGGAEKLFF
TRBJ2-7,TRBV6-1,CASSDDSPYEQYF
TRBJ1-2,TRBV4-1,CASSQDFAGNYGYTF
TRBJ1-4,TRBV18,CASSLRPGQGDEKLFF
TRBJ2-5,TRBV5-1,CASSRGQREETKYF
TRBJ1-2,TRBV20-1,CSARTGANYVYTF
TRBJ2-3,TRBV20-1,CSARSSGMRTDTQYF
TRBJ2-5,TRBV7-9,CASSPPRGGMETQYF
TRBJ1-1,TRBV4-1,CASSHETEAFF
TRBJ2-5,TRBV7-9,CASSAGQGADTQYF
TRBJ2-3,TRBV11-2,CASGTSGISDTQYF